These 32 T cell receptor beta chains were sequenced from one sample in a study of T cell repertoires in cytomegalovirus infection. Antigen specificity for these receptors is unknown. MiXCR, applied by TCRdb to the reads, yields one record per CDR3 protein. The sample gives some 220,000 distinct CDR3 sequences, approximately 38% of which show up once; approximately 60% is in the top ten. Sequenced material: CD8+ T cells from cultured PBMCs, taken from culture after CMV antigen stimulation. The receptors come from a human donor in good health (CMV status not recorded). Some clones in this sample may be carry-over from other donors' samples.

The chain joins TRBV27 to TRBJ2-7; the D gene is possibly TRBD1 (6 bases). CDR1 MNHEY and CDR2 SMNVEV come from the germline V gene (reference sequence). The CDR3 spans 14 residues. The V gene lost 7 bases and the J gene lost 0 bases, with 13 bases spanning the gap. The CDR3 spells CASIPDRSSYEQYF. In DNA form, the CDR3 reads TGTGCCAGCATCCCCGACAGGTCCTCCTACGAGCAGTACTTC.

This clonotype was observed a handful of times. This chain joins TRBV11-3 and TRBJ2-1; a possible D gene is TRBD1 (6 bases). The V and J ends lost 5 bases and 9 bases respectively, with 11 bases between them. The CDR3 has 12 residues. Looked up from germline, CDR1 is SGHNT and CDR2 is YENEEA. CDR3 sequence (DNA): TGTGCCAGCAGCGCCGGGACACCTGAGCAGTTCTTC. Protein sequence: CASSAGTPEQFF.

The J gene is TRBJ1-5, the V gene TRBV12-5, with D unclear. The CDR3 consists of 11 residues. Trimming stripped 1 base from V and 7 bases from J, with 2 bases between. CDR1 is LGHNT, CDR2 FRNRAP, per germline. CDR3 nucleotides: TGTGCTAGTGGTTTGGAACAGCCCCAGCATTTT. Residues: CASGLEQPQHF.

This clonotype was picked up one time. The chain combines TRBV12-3 or TRBV12-4 with TRBJ1-1; D might be TRBD1 (6 bases). The ends were cut back, 6 bases at V and 5 bases at J, with 19 bases in the middle. The CDR3 contains 15 residues. As DNA, the CDR3 is TGTGCCAGCAGACCGCAACAGGGCGGAGGAACTGAAGCTTTCTTT. Its translation: CASRPQQGGGTEAFF.

This clonotype was observed a few times. The chain has TRBV11-1 and TRBJ2-3; D might be TRBD2 (5 bases). The CDR3 consists of 14 residues. Germline V gene data show CDR1 as SGHAT and CDR2 as FQDESV (reference sequence). V was trimmed by 3 bases and J by 4 bases, leaving 11 bases between them. In DNA, the CDR3 is TGTGCCAGCAGCTTCGGGGAGAGGCCAGATACGCAGTATTTT. Amino acids: CASSFGERPDTQYF. The variable domain in full, completed from reference TRBV11-1 and TRBJ2-3, reads EAEVAQSPRYKITEKSQAVAFWCDPISGHATLYWYRQILGQGPELLVQFQDESVVDDSQLPKDRFSAERLKGVDSTLKIQPAELGDSAMYLCASSFGERPDTQYFGPGTRLTVL.

The chain is built from TRBV12-3 or TRBV12-4 and TRBJ2-7; D might be TRBD1 or TRBD2, each matching 5 bases. V gave up 7 bases and J gave up 2 bases, with 18 bases separating them. The CDR3 is 15 residues long. The CDR3 coding sequence is TGTGCCAGCACCCGGGGCGGAAACTCCCCCTACGAGCAGTACTTC. Translation gives CASTRGGNSPYEQYF.

The rearrangement links TRBV7-6 to TRBJ2-1; TRBD1 is a possible D gene (6 bases). Germline V CDR1 and CDR2: SGHVS, FNYEAQ. The CDR3 totals 14 residues. The V and J ends lost 5 bases and 9 bases respectively, with 17 bases between them. DNA of the CDR3: TGTGCCAGCAGCCCCCACAGGGAATTGGGTGAGCAGTTCTTC. It translates to CASSPHRELGEQFF.

The J gene is TRBJ2-7, the V gene TRBV7-9; no reliable D call. V was trimmed by 4 bases and J by 1 base, leaving 11 bases between them. The CDR3 extends over 14 amino acids. Germline V gene sequence: CDR1 SEHNR, CDR2 FQNEAQ (reference sequence). In DNA, the CDR3 is TGTGCCAGCAGCTCAAGGGAACAGTCCTACGAGCAGTACTTC. This sequence encodes CASSSREQSYEQYF.

This clonotype was detected only a few times. The chain carries TRBV7-8 and TRBJ2-1, with 10 bases fitting TRBD1. The CDR3 extends over 19 amino acids. V shed 0 bases and J 1 base; nucleotides not matched to a gene: 9. Per the germline V gene, CDR1 is SGHVS and CDR2 is FQNEAQ. The CDR3 loop reads CASSLAQGTGETSYNEQFF. CDR3 nucleotides: TGTGCCAGCAGCTTAGCGCAAGGGACAGGGGAAACGTCCTACAATGAGCAGTTCTTC.

The genes are TRBV4-1 and TRBJ2-7, with D tentatively TRBD2 (6 bases). Trimming took 1 base from V and 3 from J, leaving 10 bases between them. Germline CDR1 and CDR2: MGHRA and YSYEKL. The CDR3 runs to 14 residues. For the CDR3, the DNA is TGCGCCAGCAGCCAAGTCGCGGGGAGCTACGAGCAGTACTTC. The encoded protein is CASSQVAGSYEQYF.

This clonotype was picked up many times. The CDR3 coding sequence is TGTGCCAGCGGAGCCCTAATACTACGGGGCGCTGAAGCTTTCTTT. It translates to CASGALILRGAEAFF. The V gene is TRBV12-3 or TRBV12-4, the J gene TRBJ1-1, with D possibly being TRBD1 (5 bases). Between the trimmed V and J ends, which lost 8 bases and 6 bases, there was a span of 22 bases. The length of the CDR3 is 15 residues.

The chain is built from TRBV19 and TRBJ2-3; 7 bases are a match to TRBD2. CDR1 and CDR2 from the germline V gene are LNHDA and SQIVND (reference sequence). Unmatched junction bases numbered 6, after V lost 5 bases and J lost 1 base. The CDR3 sequence is 15 residues long. The CDR3: CASSLTSAGTDTQYF. Written as DNA, the CDR3 is TGTGCCAGTAGTTTAACTAGCGCGGGCACAGATACGCAGTATTTT.

The V call is TRBV14, the J call TRBJ2-1, with 13 bases aligning to TRBD2. Trimming removed 1 base from V and 4 bases from J; junction bases left unmatched: 10. Germline CDR1 and CDR2: SGHDN and FVKESK. This CDR3 region has 19 residues. For the CDR3, the DNA is TGTGCCAGCAGCCAAGTCCCCGGACTAGCGGGAGACCCATACAATGAGCAGTTCTTC. Translating gives CASSQVPGLAGDPYNEQFF.

Only a few counts were recorded for this clonotype. V usage is TRBV7-8 and J usage is TRBJ2-7; 8 bases fit TRBD1. With 1 base clipped from V and 5 bases from J, the junction kept 4 bases outside the gene matches. CDR1 is SGHVS, CDR2 FQNEAQ, per germline. The CDR3 runs 14 residues. The CDR3, as DNA: TGTGCCAGCAGCTTAGTTGGACAGGGCCACGAGCAGTACTTC. The encoded protein is CASSLVGQGHEQYF. The variable domain in full, completed from reference TRBV7-8 and TRBJ2-7, reads GAGVSQSPRYKVAKRGQDVALRCDPISGHVSLFWYQQALGQGPEFLTYFQNEAQLDKSGLPSDRFFAERPEGSVSTLKIQRTQQEDSAVYLCASSLVGQGHEQYFGPGTRLTVT.

This chain joins TRBV5-6 and TRBJ2-2; 7 nucleotides align to TRBD1. Germline V lookup: CDR1 SGHDT, CDR2 YYEEEE. The CDR3 sequence is 15 residues long. V lost 4 bases to trimming and J lost 2 bases; unmatched junction nucleotides: 5. CDR3 sequence (DNA): TGTGCCAGCAGCCCGGGACAGCAAAACACCGGGGAGCTGTTTTTT. Its protein product is CASSPGQQNTGELFF.

This clonotype came up a few times. The rearrangement joins TRBV19 to TRBJ1-2; D ambiguous. Germline-derived CDR1 and CDR2 are LNHDA and SQIVND (reference sequence). Trimming removed 0 bases from V and 6 bases from J, with 20 bases in between. The CDR3 sequence is 17 residues long. DNA for the CDR3: TGTGCCAGTAGTATAGATCGGTCCGAAGGGTACGTGGATGGCTACACCTTC. As protein: CASSIDRSEGYVDGYTF.

The V call is TRBV7-9, the J call TRBJ1-3; 9 bases are shared with TRBD1. Germline values: CDR1 SEHNR, CDR2 FQNEAQ (reference sequence). The CDR3 extends over 17 amino acids. V dropped 4 bases and J dropped 2; count of bases not matched to a gene: 9. DNA of the CDR3: TGTGCCAGCAGCTCTACCGGACAGGGGATCGCTGGAAACACCATATATTTT. It specifies CASSSTGQGIAGNTIYF. Supplemented by reference TRBV7-9 and TRBJ1-3, the full variable domain reads DTGVSQNPRHKITKRGQNVTFRCDPISEHNRLYWYRQTLGQGPEFLTYFQNEAQLEKSRLLSDRFSAERPKGSFSTLEIQRTEQGDSAMYLCASSSTGQGIAGNTIYFGEGSWLTVV.

In DNA form, the CDR3 reads TGTGCCAGCAGTTTCAGGGCAGGGGAGGGGTACGAGCAGTACTTC. Its translation is CASSFRAGEGYEQYF. J is TRBJ2-7 and V is TRBV28; D perhaps matches TRBD2 (7 bases). Germline-derived CDR1 and CDR2 are MDHEN and SYDVKM. V was clipped by 3 bases and J by 4 bases, with 16 bases between them. The CDR3 covers 15 residues.

This sequence joins TRBV12-3 or TRBV12-4 and TRBJ1-5; 9 bases fit TRBD1. The junction had 8 bases not matched to a gene; V was cut back by 2 bases and J by 9 bases. The CDR3 extends over 15 amino acids. CDR3 sequence (DNA): TGTGCCAGCAGTTTATCGGGACAGGGTTTAGCGCCCCAGCATTTT. Protein product: CASSLSGQGLAPQHF.

The chain's CDR3 is CASSPGNTEPYEQYF. The CDR3, as DNA: TGTGCCAGCTCACCAGGAAACACGGAGCCGTACGAGCAGTACTTC. The chain uses TRBV18 and TRBJ2-7, with no clear D. The V and J ends lost 2 bases and 4 bases respectively, with 15 bases between them. CDR3 length equals 15 residues. In germline, CDR1 is KGHSH, CDR2 LQKENI. Using reference TRBV18 and TRBJ2-7 for the parts outside the CDR3, the full variable domain is NAGVMQNPRHLVRRRGQEARLRCSPMKGHSHVYWYRQLPEEGLKFMVYLQKENIIDESGMPKERFSAEFPKEGPSILRIQQVVRGDSAAYFCASSPGNTEPYEQYFGPGTRLTVT.

This clonotype occurred a few times. The chain recombines TRBV7-8 with TRBJ2-7; D is perhaps TRBD1 (6 bases). CDR3 length: 17 residues. Germline values: CDR1 SGHVS, CDR2 FQNEAQ. The V and J ends lost 1 base and 0 bases respectively, with 16 bases between them. In nucleotides, the CDR3 is TGTGCCAGCAGCTTAGAAAGGCTGGGACACAGCTCCTACGAGCAGTACTTC. Translating it yields CASSLERLGHSSYEQYF.

The V and J genes are TRBV10-2 and TRBJ1-2; 8 nucleotides align to TRBD1. Germline V CDR1 and CDR2: WSHSY, SAAADI. The CDR3 sequence is 16 residues long. Unmatched junction bases numbered 15, after V lost 7 bases and J lost 5 bases. This CDR3 reads CASTDRASVGAYGYTF. CDR3 in DNA: TGCGCCAGCACGGACAGGGCAAGCGTCGGAGCATATGGCTACACCTTC.

This clonotype was seen a few times. The chain has TRBV12-3 or TRBV12-4 and TRBJ2-1; possible D gene TRBD2, 7 bases. V lost 6 bases to trimming and J lost 7 bases, with 13 bases between them. This CDR3 is built from 13 residues. DNA of the CDR3: TGTGCCAGCAGAGGGGGGGCGTTAAATGAGCAGTTCTTC. Residues: CASRGGALNEQFF.

The genes are TRBV27 and TRBJ1-6; D remains ambiguous. Germline values: CDR1 MNHEY, CDR2 SMNVEV (reference sequence). This CDR3 comprises 12 residues. Trimming stripped 4 bases from V and 6 bases from J, with 4 bases between. CDR3 protein: CASSWRNSPLHF. The CDR3 DNA reads as TGTGCCAGCAGTTGGCGTAATTCACCCCTCCACTTT.

This clonotype was seen only once. The J gene is TRBJ2-3, the V gene TRBV7-3; TRBD2 agrees at 7 bases. V lost 3 bases, J lost 5 bases, and 5 bases stayed unmatched. The CDR3 sequence is 14 residues long. Germline CDR1 SGHTA, CDR2 FQGTGA. This chain's CDR3 is CASSLSGAGDTQYF. The CDR3 coding sequence is TGTGCCAGCAGCTTGAGCGGGGCAGGAGATACGCAGTATTTT.

Comment on this clonotype: Germline and junction disagree at one end, which may indicate a read error. The V and J genes are TRBV7-9 and TRBJ2-5; D gene uncertain. CDR1 and CDR2 (germline): SEHNR, FQNEAQ (reference sequence). The CDR3 length is 12 residues. The CDR3 is CACSLEGFPPHF. The CDR3 nucleotides read TGTGCCTGCAGCTTGGAAGGGTTTCCACCTCACTTC.

This sequence joins TRBV27 and TRBJ2-2; D call uncertain. Germline loops: CDR1 MNHEY, CDR2 SMNVEV (reference sequence). This CDR3 region has 13 residues. The V end was cut by 1 base, the J end by 6 bases, with 6 bases between. CDR3 region: CASSLFPAGELFF. The DNA of the CDR3 is TGTGCCAGCAGTTTATTTCCAGCCGGGGAGCTGTTTTTT.

V gene TRBV27 combines with J gene TRBJ2-5; 8 nucleotides line up with TRBD2. The CDR3 consists of 16 residues. Trimming removed 0 bases from V and 2 bases from J; junction bases left unmatched: 5. Germline-derived CDR1 and CDR2 are MNHEY and SMNVEV (reference sequence). CDR3: CASSLSMERGQETQYF. CDR3 bases: TGTGCCAGCAGTTTATCAATGGAGCGGGGGCAAGAGACCCAGTACTTC.

This clonotype was seen a handful of times. The rearrangement links TRBV9 to TRBJ2-5; D gene unclear. The CDR3 has 14 amino acids. CDR1 and CDR2 from the germline V gene are SGDLS and YYNGEE. Trimming shortened V by 3 bases and J by 5 bases, and 14 bases separated the two germline ends. This chain's CDR3 is CASSASNGLETQYF. DNA of the CDR3: TGTGCCAGCAGCGCGTCTAACGGCCTTGAGACCCAGTACTTC.

Written as DNA, the CDR3 is TGTGCCAGCAGCTTAGGCGAGCCCGTCTCCTACAATGAGCAGTTCTTC. Protein sequence: CASSLGEPVSYNEQFF. The chain links TRBV11-2 to TRBJ2-1; D call uncertain. This CDR3 has 16 amino acids. Trimming took 1 base from V and 0 from J, leaving 10 bases between them. CDR1 is SGHAT and CDR2 is FQNNGV in the germline V gene.

In its sample, this clonotype was seen a few times. The genes are TRBV24-1 and TRBJ2-7; TRBD2 matches at 10 bases. The CDR3 is 15 amino acids. Germline loops: CDR1 KGHDR, CDR2 SFDVKD. V lost 3 bases to trimming and J lost 10 bases; unmatched junction nucleotides: 11. The CDR3 region has the DNA TGTGCCACCAGTGATGAAAGGCTAGCGGGAGTGGGACAGTACTTC. Translating it yields CATSDERLAGVGQYF.

This clonotype was detected ten times or more. The chain combines TRBV3-1 with TRBJ2-7, with a possible D match to TRBD2 (7 bases). CDR3 length equals 16 residues. The V gene's germline CDR1 is LGHDT and CDR2 YNNKEL (reference sequence). With 5 bases removed from V and 6 bases from J, the gap between germline ends came to 23 bases. The CDR3 sequence: CASSSTGLAGAFEQYF. As DNA, the CDR3 is TGTGCCAGCAGCTCTACGGGACTTGCGGGGGCCTTCGAGCAGTACTTC.